Sequencing of this T cell receptor beta chain was carried out in a study of shared clonotypes between healthy human individuals. None of the donors, who were healthy HIV-negative adults, had recently had acute infections or vaccinations. Per the authors' pipeline: As immunoSEQ supplied junction-only sequences (without quality scores), filtering differed. Clones were read by immunoSEQ multiplex PCR, and TCRdb kept only the in-frame ones, dropping some. V, J and clone size were drawn from that table, and D and trimming were deduced from the DNA. The sample lists fewer than 600,000 clones, 79% occurring once. Germline V gene sequence: CDR1 MNHEY, CDR2 SVGAGI. This CDR3 spans 16 amino acids. With 0 bases clipped from V and 9 bases from J, the junction kept 11 bases outside the gene matches.

This clonotype was sampled from a woman aged 40 to 50 in good health. Some clones in this sample may be carry-over from other donors' samples. The rearrangement links TRBV6-5 to TRBJ2-5; 9 nucleotides line up with TRBD2. Material for sequencing was PBMCs. The CDR3 DNA reads TGTGCCAGCAGTTACTCGAGGGGGACCGCGGGAGGGGCCCAGTACTTC. The encoded protein is CASSYSRGTAGGAQYF.